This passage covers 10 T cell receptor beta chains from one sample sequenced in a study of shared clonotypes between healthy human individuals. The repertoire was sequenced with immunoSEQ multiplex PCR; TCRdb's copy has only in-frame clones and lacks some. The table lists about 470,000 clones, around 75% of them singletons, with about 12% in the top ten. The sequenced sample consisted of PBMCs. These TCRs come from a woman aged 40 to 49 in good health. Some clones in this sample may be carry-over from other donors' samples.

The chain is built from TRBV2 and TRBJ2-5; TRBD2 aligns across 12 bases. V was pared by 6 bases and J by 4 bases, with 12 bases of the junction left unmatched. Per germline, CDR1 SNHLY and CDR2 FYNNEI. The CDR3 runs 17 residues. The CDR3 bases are TGTGCCAGCAGCTCTTTAGTGACTAGCGGGAGCCGAGAGACCCAGTACTTC. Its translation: CASSSLVTSGSRETQYF.

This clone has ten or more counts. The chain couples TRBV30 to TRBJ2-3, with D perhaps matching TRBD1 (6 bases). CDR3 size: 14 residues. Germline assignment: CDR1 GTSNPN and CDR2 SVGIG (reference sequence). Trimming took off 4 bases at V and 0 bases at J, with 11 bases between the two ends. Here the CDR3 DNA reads TGTGCCTGGATGAGGGGGAGAAGCACAGATACGCAGTATTTT. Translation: CAWMRGRSTDTQYF.

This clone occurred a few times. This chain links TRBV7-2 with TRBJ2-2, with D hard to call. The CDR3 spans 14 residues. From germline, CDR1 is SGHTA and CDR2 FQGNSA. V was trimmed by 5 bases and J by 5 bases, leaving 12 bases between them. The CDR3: CASSPTAVTGELFF. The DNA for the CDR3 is TGTGCCAGCAGCCCAACGGCCGTAACCGGGGAGCTGTTTTTT. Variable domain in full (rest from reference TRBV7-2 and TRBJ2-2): GAGVSQSPSNKVTEKGKDVELRCDPISGHTALYWYRQSLGQGLEFLIYFQGNSAPDKSGLPSDRFSAERTGGSVSTLTIQRTQQEDSAVYLCASSPTAVTGELFFGEGSRLTVL.

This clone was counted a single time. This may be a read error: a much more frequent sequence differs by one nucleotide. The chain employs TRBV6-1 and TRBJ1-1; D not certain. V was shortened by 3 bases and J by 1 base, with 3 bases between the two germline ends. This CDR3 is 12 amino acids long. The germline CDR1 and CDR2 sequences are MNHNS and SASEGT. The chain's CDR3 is CASSEGNTEAFF. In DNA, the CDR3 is TGTGCCAGCAGTGAGGGGAACACTGAAGCTTTCTTT.

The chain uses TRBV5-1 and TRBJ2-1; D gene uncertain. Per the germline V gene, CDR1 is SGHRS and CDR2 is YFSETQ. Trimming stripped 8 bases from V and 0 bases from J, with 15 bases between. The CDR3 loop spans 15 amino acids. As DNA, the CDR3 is TGCGCCAGTGGGTCCCACACGAGCTCCTACAATGAGCAGTTCTTC. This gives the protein CASGSHTSSYNEQFF.

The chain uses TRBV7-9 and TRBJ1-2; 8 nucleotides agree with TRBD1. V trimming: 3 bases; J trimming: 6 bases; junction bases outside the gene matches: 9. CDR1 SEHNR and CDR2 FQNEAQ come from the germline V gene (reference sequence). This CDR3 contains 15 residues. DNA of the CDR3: TGTGCCAGCAGCTTCACAGGGGGGCGTCTTAATGGCTACACCTTC. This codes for CASSFTGGRLNGYTF.

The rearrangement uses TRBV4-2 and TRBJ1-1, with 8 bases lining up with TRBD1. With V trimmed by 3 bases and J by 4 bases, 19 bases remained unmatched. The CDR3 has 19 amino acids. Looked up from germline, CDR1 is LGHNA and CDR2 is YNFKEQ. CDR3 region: CASSHSRRRRGQGGTEAFF. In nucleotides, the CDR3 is TGTGCCAGCAGCCACTCGAGGCGACGCCGAGGACAGGGTGGCACTGAAGCTTTCTTT.

The CDR3 region has the DNA TGCGCCAGCATGAGTCTACCGGGACAGGGACAGGGCCAGCCCCAGCATTTT. Translation gives CASMSLPGQGQGQPQHF. The chain couples TRBV10-2 to TRBJ1-5; 9 nucleotides align to TRBD1. Germline-derived CDR1 and CDR2 are WSHSY and SAAADI. The CDR3 runs to 17 residues. The junction had 17 bases not matched to a gene; V was cut back by 7 bases and J by 7 bases.

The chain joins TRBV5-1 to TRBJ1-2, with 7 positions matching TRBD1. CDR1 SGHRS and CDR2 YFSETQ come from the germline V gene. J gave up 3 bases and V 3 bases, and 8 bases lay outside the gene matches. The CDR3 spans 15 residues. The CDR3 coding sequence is TGCGCCAGCAGCTCTACCCCAGGGACAGACTATGGCTACACCTTC. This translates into CASSSTPGTDYGYTF.

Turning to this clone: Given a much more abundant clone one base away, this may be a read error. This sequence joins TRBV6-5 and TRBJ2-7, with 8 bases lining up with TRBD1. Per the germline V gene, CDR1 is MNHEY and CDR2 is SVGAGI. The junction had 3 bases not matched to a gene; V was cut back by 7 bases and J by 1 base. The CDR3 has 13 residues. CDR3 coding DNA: TGTGCCAGCACTAGGACAGGGTCCTACGAGCAGTACTTC. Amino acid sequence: CASTRTGSYEQYF.